The 9 T cell receptor beta chains below were found in one sample sequenced in a study of STAT5B mutations in CD4+ large granular lymphocyte leukemia. The data were produced by immunoSEQ multiplex PCR, yet TCRdb's version contains in-frame clones alone and is incomplete. This table has about 29,000 clones, under 85% appearing once. The material sequenced was CD4+ T cells from blood buffy coats. The receptors here all came from a human donor in good health.

The chain couples TRBV4-2 to TRBJ2-7; 7 nucleotides match TRBD2. The V gene's germline CDR1 is LGHNA and CDR2 YNFKEQ. This CDR3 comprises 16 residues. Trimming cost V 1 base and J 6 bases; bases outside gene matches: 12. Written as DNA, the CDR3 is TGTGCCAGCAGCCAAGTTCCGGTTGGGAGGGTAGGCGAGCAGTACGTC. Residues: CASSQVPVGRVGEQYV.

The genes are TRBV7-2 and TRBJ2-1; a possible D gene is TRBD2 (6 bases). Per the germline V gene, CDR1 is SGHTA and CDR2 is FQGNSA. The CDR3 has 15 residues. With 2 bases removed from V and 5 bases from J, the gap between germline ends came to 13 bases. The CDR3 bases are TGTGCCAGCAGCTTAAACGGGGGTTCCGACAATGAGCAGTTCTTC. Its translation is CASSLNGGSDNEQFF.

There are a few counts of this clone. The chain has TRBV11-3 and TRBJ2-2; unclear D gene. The CDR3 spans 14 residues. The V end lost 8 bases, the J end lost 11 bases, and 21 bases lay between the germline ends. CDR1 is SGHNT and CDR2 is YENEEA in the germline V gene. In DNA form, the CDR3 reads TGTGCCAGCCGTCGATCGGGTGCGAACAATGAGCTGTTTTTT. Its protein is CASRRSGANNELFF.

The chain is built from TRBV6-6 and TRBJ2-3; TRBD2 matches 7 bases. In germline, CDR1 is MNHNY, CDR2 SVGAGI (reference sequence). J lost 5 bases, V lost 8 bases, and 4 bases had no gene match. The CDR3 covers 12 residues. CDR3 sequence: CASSRGVDTQYF. For the CDR3, the DNA is TGTGCCAGCTCTCGGGGGGTAGATACGCAGTATTTT.

V is TRBV6-5 and J is TRBJ2-3; 9 bases are shared with TRBD2. CDR3 length equals 16 residues. Germline CDR1 and CDR2: MNHEY and SVGAGI. V lost 4 bases, J lost 6 bases, and 11 bases stayed unmatched. The CDR3 is CASSLLPSGAGDTQYF. CDR3 DNA sequence: TGTGCCAGCAGTTTACTGCCTAGCGGGGCAGGGGATACGCAGTATTTT.

The gene calls are TRBV18 and TRBJ2-1, with D unclear. The CDR3 contains 13 residues. Germline CDR1 is KGHSH and CDR2 is LQKENI. The V and J ends lost 4 bases and 8 bases respectively, with 12 bases between them. The CDR3 bases are TGTGCCAGCTCACTTGGGGTCGGCGATGAGCAGTTCTTC. Encoded protein: CASSLGVGDEQFF.

The rearrangement uses TRBV2 and TRBJ2-7; D not resolved. Between the trimmed V and J ends, which lost 6 bases and 0 bases, there was a span of 9 bases. The CDR3 loop spans 13 amino acids. The V gene's germline CDR1 is SNHLY and CDR2 FYNNEI. The CDR3 region has the DNA TGTGCCAGCAGGGTGACCACCTCCTACGAGCAGTACTTC. Translating it yields CASRVTTSYEQYF.

This clone was seen once. Sequence at one end of the junction differs from germline and may be a read error. The V and J genes are TRBV5-4 and TRBJ2-6, with D possibly being TRBD2 (5 bases). The CDR3 has 16 residues. Germline assignment: CDR1 SGHNT and CDR2 YYREEE (reference sequence). The CDR3 DNA reads as TGCGCCAGCAGCCAAGTTGGAGGCTCTGGGGCCAACGTCCTGACTTTC. Amino acids: CASSQVGGSGANVLTF.

The chain uses TRBV18 and TRBJ1-1; a weak D match, TRBD1 (5 bases). The V and J ends lost 4 bases and 5 bases respectively, with 17 bases between them. The germline V gene has CDR1 KGHSH and CDR2 LQKENI. This CDR3 comprises 15 residues. CDR3 protein: CASSLPGTGSTEAFF. The CDR3 nucleotides read TGTGCCAGCTCACTTCCCGGGACTGGCAGTACTGAAGCTTTCTTT.